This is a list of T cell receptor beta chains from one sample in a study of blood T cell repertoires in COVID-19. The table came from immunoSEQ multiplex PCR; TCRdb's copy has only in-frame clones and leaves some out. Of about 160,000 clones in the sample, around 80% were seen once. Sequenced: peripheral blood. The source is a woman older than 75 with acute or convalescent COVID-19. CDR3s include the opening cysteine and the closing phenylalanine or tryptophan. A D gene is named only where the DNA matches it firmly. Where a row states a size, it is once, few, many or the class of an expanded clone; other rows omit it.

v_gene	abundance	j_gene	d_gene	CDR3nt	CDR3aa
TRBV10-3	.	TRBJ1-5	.	TGTGCCATCAGTGAAGGAGGGGATCAGCCCCAGCATTTT	CAISEGGDQPQHF
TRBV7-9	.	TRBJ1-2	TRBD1	TGTGCCAGCAGCCGAACGCCTCTCCGGGACAGGGTGTATGGCTACACCTTC	CASSRTPLRDRVYGYTF
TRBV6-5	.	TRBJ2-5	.	TGTGCCAGTCTAATGACAGAACAAGAGACCCAGTACTTC	CASLMTEQETQYF
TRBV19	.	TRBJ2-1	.	TGTGCCAGTAGTCCAACTCACAGCTCCTACAATGAGCAGTTCTTC	CASSPTHSSYNEQFF
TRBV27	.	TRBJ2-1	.	TGTGCCAGCAGTTTATCCCGCTCCAGGGGCTACAATGAGCAGTTCTTC	CASSLSRSRGYNEQFF
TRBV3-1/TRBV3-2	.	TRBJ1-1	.	TGTGCCAGCAGCCAAGATCCCCGGGGCACTGAAGCTTTCTTT	CASSQDPRGTEAFF
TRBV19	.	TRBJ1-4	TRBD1	TGTGCCAGTAACGCGGACAGGTCGGTTGAAAAACTGTTTTTT	CASNADRSVEKLFF
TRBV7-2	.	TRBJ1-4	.	TGTGCCAGCAGCTTTTCCCGGCCCGGGGATGAAAAACTGTTTTTT	CASSFSRPGDEKLFF
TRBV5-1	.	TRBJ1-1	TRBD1	TGCGCCAGCAGCTTGAGGGTGAGGGGGCCGTCGGGCACTGAAGCTTTCTTT	CASSLRVRGPSGTEAFF
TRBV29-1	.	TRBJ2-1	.	TGCAGCGTCCAAGGCCTTGCGGTTTACAATGAGCAGTTCTTC	CSVQGLAVYNEQFF
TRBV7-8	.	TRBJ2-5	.	TGTGCCAGCAGCTTACAGGGGGAGACCCAGTACTTC	CASSLQGETQYF
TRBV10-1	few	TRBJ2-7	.	TGCGCCAGCAGTACTAATGCCTTCTCCTACGAGCAGTACTTC	CASSTNAFSYEQYF
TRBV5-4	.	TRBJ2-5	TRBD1	TGTGCCAGCAGCGCGACAGGGTCGGAAGAGACCCAGTACTTC	CASSATGSEETQYF
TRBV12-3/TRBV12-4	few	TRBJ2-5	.	TGTGCCAGCAAAGAGGGAACCCAAGAGACCCAGTACTTC	CASKEGTQETQYF
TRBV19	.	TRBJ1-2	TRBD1	TGTGCCAGCGCACAGACAGGGGGCTACAACTATGGCTACACCTTC	CASAQTGGYNYGYTF
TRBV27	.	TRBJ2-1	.	TGTGCCAGCAGCCCCGAGGGACACTCCTACAATGAGCAGTTCTTC	CASSPEGHSYNEQFF
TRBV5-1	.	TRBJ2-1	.	TGCGCCAGCAGTTCTAGGTCCCGCAATGAGCAGTTCTTC	CASSSRSRNEQFF
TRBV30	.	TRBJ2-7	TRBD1	TGTGCCTGGAGACCCATCCGACAGGGGCCCTACGAGCAGTACTTC	CAWRPIRQGPYEQYF
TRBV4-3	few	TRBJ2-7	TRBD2	TGCGCCAGCAGCCAAGGACTAGCGGTCTACGAGCAGTACTTC	CASSQGLAVYEQYF
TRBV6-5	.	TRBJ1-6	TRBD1	TGTGCCAGCAGTTCCTGGGACAGCGTTACCTCACCCCTCCACTTT	CASSSWDSVTSPLHF
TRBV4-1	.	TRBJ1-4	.	TGCGCCAGCAGCCGATACAGGAATGAAAAACTGTTTTTT	CASSRYRNEKLFF
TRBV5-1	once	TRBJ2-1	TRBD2	TGCGCCAGCAGCTTGGCTGCTAGCGGGGATGAGCAGTTCTTC	CASSLAASGDEQFF
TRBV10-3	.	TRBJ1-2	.	TGTGCCATCAGTGCGGACAGATCCTATGGCTACACCTTC	CAISADRSYGYTF
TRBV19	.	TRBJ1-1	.	TGTGCCAGTAGCTCCCGGGGGATGAACACTGAAGCTTTCTTT	CASSSRGMNTEAFF
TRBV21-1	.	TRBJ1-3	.	TGTGCCAGCAGCAAAGGGACAGGGCTGAGGGGAAACACCATATATTTT	CASSKGTGLRGNTIYF
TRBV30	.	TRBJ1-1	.	TGTGCCTGGAGTGTATCAGCGGGGACTGAAGCTTTCTTT	CAWSVSAGTEAFF
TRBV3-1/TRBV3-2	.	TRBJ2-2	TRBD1	TGTGCCAGCAGCCCCTGGACCGGGACAGGGAACACCGGGGAGCTGTTTTTT	CASSPWTGTGNTGELFF
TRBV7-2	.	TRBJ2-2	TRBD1	TGTGCCAGCAGCTCGGACAGGGCCGGGGAGCTGTTTTTT	CASSSDRAGELFF
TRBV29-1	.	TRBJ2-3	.	TGCAGCGTTGTCGCCGGGGGAGATACGCAGTATTTT	CSVVAGGDTQYF
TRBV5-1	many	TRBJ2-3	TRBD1	TGCGCCAGCAGCAGCACAGGGGCAGATACGCAGTATTTT	CASSSTGADTQYF
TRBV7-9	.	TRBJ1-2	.	TGTGCCAGCAGCCCGGCGGAATATGGCTACACCTTC	CASSPAEYGYTF
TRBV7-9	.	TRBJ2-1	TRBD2	TGTGCCAGCAGCATCAAGCTAGCGGGAGTCAATGAGCAGTTCTTC	CASSIKLAGVNEQFF
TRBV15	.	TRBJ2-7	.	TGTGCCACCAGCAGAGGCCCCGGCCGGAGAGACTTC	CATSRGPGRRDF
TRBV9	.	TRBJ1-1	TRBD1	TGTGCCAGCAGCCTGTACTTCCGGGGGACAGTGAACACTGAAGCTTTCTTT	CASSLYFRGTVNTEAFF
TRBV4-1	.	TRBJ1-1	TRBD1	TGCGCCAGCAGCCAAGGCTCTGATGGGACAGGACACACTGAAGCTTTCTTT	CASSQGSDGTGHTEAFF
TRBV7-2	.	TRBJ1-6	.	TGTGCCAGCAGCCCAGGGGTAGGAGGCTCACCCCTCCACTTT	CASSPGVGGSPLHF
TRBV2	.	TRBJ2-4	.	TGTGCCACCGGACAGTCCGAGTCCAAAAACATTCAGTACTTC	CATGQSESKNIQYF
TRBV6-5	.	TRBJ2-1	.	TGTGCCAGCAGTTTCGGGGGTGAGCAGTTCTTC	CASSFGGEQFF
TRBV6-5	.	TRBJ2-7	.	TGTGCCAGCAGTTCAGGGATGGAAAACTACGAGCAGTACTTC	CASSSGMENYEQYF
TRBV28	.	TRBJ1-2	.	TGTGCCAGCAGTTTACAGGGTCCAGGCTATGGCTACACCTTC	CASSLQGPGYGYTF
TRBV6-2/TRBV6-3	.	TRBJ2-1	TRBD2	TGTGCCAGCAGTAAGCCGGGACTAGCGGACCCCTCTTCTCATGAGCAGTTCTTC	CASSKPGLADPSSHEQFF
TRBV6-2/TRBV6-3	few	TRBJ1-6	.	TGTGCCAGCAGTTACTCACCCGGCGGGGGTTCACCCCTCCACTTT	CASSYSPGGGSPLHF
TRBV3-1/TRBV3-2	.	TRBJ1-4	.	TGTGCCAGCAGCCGGAACCGGGAAAAAGGTGAAAAACTGTTTTTT	CASSRNREKGEKLFF
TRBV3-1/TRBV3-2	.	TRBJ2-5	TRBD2	TGTGCCAGCAGCCAAGATAGGGCTAGCGGGAGGGTGTATCAAGAGACCCAGTACTTC	CASSQDRASGRVYQETQYF
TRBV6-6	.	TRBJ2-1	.	TGTGCCAGCAAGGGAGGAAGTGGGAATGAGCAGTTCTTC	CASKGGSGNEQFF